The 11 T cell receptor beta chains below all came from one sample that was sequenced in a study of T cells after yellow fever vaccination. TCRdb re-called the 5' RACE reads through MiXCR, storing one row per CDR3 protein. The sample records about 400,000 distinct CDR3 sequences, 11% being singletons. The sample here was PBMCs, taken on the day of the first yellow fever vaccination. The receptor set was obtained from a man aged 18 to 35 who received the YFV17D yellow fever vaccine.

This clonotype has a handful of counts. Here the CDR3 reads CASSGLPHYGYTF. As DNA, the CDR3 is TGTGCCAGCAGTGGACTTCCCCACTATGGCTACACCTTC. The chain carries TRBV5-4 and TRBJ1-2; D remains unclear. There are 13 residues in the CDR3. V was shortened by 5 bases and J by 3 bases, with 11 bases between the two germline ends. Germline CDR1 and CDR2: SGHNT and YYREEE (reference sequence).

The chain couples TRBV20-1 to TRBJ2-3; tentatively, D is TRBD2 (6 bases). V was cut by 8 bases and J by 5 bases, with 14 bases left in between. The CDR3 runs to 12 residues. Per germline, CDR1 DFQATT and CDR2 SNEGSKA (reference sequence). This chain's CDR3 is CSTYRGIDTQYF. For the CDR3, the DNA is TGCAGTACCTATCGGGGGATAGATACGCAGTATTTT.

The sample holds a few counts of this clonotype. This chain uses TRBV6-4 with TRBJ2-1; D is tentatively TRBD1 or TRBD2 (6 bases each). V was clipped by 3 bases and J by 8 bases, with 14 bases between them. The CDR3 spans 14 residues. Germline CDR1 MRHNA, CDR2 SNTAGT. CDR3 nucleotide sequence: TGTGCCAGCAGTGATGGGATCGGGGGCGATGAGCAGTTCTTC. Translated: CASSDGIGGDEQFF.

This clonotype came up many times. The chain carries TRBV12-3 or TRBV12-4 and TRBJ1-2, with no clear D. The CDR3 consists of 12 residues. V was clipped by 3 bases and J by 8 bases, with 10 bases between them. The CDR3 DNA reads TGTGCCAGCAGTTTGGGTGGAGGGGGCTACACCTTC. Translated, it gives CASSLGGGGYTF.

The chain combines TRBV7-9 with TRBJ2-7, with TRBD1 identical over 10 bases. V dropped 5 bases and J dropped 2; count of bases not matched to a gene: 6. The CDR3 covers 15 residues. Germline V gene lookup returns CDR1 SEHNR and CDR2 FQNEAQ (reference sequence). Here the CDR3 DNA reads TGTGCCAGCAGCCCGCGGGACAGGGGTGCCTACGAGCAGTACTTC. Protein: CASSPRDRGAYEQYF.

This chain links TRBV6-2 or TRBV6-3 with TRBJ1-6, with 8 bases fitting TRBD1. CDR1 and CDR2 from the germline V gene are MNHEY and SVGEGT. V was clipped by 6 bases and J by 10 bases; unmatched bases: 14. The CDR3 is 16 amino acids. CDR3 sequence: CASSMTPDREGSPLHF. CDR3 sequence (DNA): TGTGCCAGCAGCATGACCCCGGACAGGGAGGGATCACCCCTCCACTTT.

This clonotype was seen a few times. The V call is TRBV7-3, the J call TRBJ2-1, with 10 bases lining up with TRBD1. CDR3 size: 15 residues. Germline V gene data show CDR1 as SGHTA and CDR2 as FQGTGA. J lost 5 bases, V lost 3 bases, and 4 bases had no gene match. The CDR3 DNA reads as TGTGCCAGCAGCTTGGGACAGGGGTTGAACAATGAGCAGTTCTTC. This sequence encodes CASSLGQGLNNEQFF.

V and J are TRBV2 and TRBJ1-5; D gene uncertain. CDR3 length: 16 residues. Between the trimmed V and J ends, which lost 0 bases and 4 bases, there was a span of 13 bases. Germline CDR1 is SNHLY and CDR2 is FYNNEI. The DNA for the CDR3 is TGTGCCAGCAGTGAAGCGCTTCGGGAGAGGAATCAGCCCCAGCATTTT. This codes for CASSEALRERNQPQHF.

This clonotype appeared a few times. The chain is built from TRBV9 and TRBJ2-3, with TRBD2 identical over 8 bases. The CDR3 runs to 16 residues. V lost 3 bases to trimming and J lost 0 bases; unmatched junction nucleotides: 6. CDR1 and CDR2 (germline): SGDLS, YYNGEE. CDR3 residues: CASSAQLAASTDTQYF. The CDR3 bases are TGTGCCAGCAGCGCCCAACTAGCGGCTAGCACAGATACGCAGTATTTT.

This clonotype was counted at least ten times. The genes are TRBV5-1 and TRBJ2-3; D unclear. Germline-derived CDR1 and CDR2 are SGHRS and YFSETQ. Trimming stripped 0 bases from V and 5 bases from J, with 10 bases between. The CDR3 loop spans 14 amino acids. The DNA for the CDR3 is TGCGCCAGCAGCTTGGACCCAGTCTTAGATACGCAGTATTTT. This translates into CASSLDPVLDTQYF.

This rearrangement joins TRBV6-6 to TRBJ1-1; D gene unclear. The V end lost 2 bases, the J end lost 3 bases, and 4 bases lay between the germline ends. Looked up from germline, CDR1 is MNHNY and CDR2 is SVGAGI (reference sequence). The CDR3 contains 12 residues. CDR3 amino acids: CASSYVDTEAFF. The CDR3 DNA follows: TGTGCCAGCAGTTACGTGGACACTGAAGCTTTCTTT.